The 2 T cell receptor beta chains below were found in one sample sequenced in a study of control samples from healthy donors and cancer patients. Data came from immunoSEQ multiplex PCR; TCRdb stores just in-frame clones and leaves some out. The sample lists 98,000 or so clones; about 80% were seen once. The sequencing input was blood. The receptor source for this set is a woman in her twenties or thirties in good health.

This chain links TRBV19 with TRBJ2-1; 7 bases agree with TRBD2. The CDR3 covers 15 residues. The V gene's germline CDR1 is LNHDA and CDR2 SQIVND (reference sequence). Losses at the gene ends were 3 bases for V and 4 bases for J; bases not matched to a gene: 6. CDR3 in amino acids: CASSIDGGIYNEQFF. The DNA of the CDR3 is TGTGCCAGTAGTATCGACGGGGGGATATACAATGAGCAGTTCTTC.

The V gene is TRBV19, the J gene TRBJ2-3; D gene ambiguous. V was trimmed by 0 bases and J by 12 bases, leaving 16 bases between them. Germline-derived CDR1 and CDR2 are LNHDA and SQIVND (reference sequence). This CDR3 region has 14 residues. For the CDR3, the DNA is TGTGCCAGTAGTATAGATCTCCCTGGCCCCCGTCAGTATTTT. Its translation is CASSIDLPGPRQYF.